The clone carrying this T cell receptor (beta chain) has just a few counts. J lost 4 bases, V lost 5 bases, and 8 bases had no gene match. CDR1 and CDR2 from the germline V gene are PRHDT and FYEKMQ (reference sequence). The CDR3 is 14 amino acids. The data were taken from a study of OX40 agonist ivuxolimab in advanced cancers. The method was immunoSEQ multiplex PCR; TCRdb's version includes in-frame clones alone and lacks a portion of them. The sample has around 32,000 clones; roughly nine tenths are singletons. The V gene is TRBV13, the J gene TRBJ2-7, with 7 bases matching TRBD1. The source of this sequence is an adult with an advanced solid tumor such as melanoma, head and neck, liver or kidney cancer. This specimen was CD4+ or CD8+ T cells sorted from blood, taken in a trial of the OX40 agonist ivuxolimab. The DNA for the CDR3 is TGTGCCAGCAGCCCTAGACAGGGAGTTTACGAGCAGTACTTC. This codes for CASSPRQGVYEQYF.